These 26 T cell receptor beta chains originate from one sample sequenced in a study of OX40 agonist ivuxolimab in advanced cancers. Assay used: immunoSEQ multiplex PCR; TCRdb lists only in-frame clones, some missing. The sample holds about 76,000 clones, around 84% seen once. Material: CD4+ or CD8+ T cells sorted from blood, obtained in a trial of the OX40 agonist ivuxolimab. These TCRs come from an adult with an advanced solid tumor such as melanoma, head and neck, liver or kidney cancer.

The chain combines TRBV19 with TRBJ1-5; D uncertain. There are 15 residues in the CDR3. Germline values: CDR1 LNHDA, CDR2 SQIVND (reference sequence). The V end was cut by 9 bases, the J end by 7 bases, with 22 bases between. The CDR3 loop reads CASSLGVGVGQPQHF. As DNA, the CDR3 is TGTGCCAGCTCCCTCGGGGTAGGAGTCGGACAGCCCCAGCATTTT.

This clone was seen a single time. CDR3 sequence reads: CASSFKSGTHPYEQYF. The CDR3 DNA is TGTGCCAGCAGCTTTAAAAGCGGGACACATCCCTACGAGCAGTACTTC. V is TRBV7-2 and J is TRBJ2-7; tentatively, D is TRBD2 (7 bases). V lost 3 bases and J lost 2, with 17 bases in between. Per the germline V gene, CDR1 is SGHTA and CDR2 is FQGNSA. The CDR3 length is 16 residues.

The chain couples TRBV18 to TRBJ2-7; no firm D call. V lost 6 bases to trimming and J lost 0 bases, with 3 bases between them. The CDR3 loop spans 11 amino acids. Per germline, CDR1 KGHSH and CDR2 LQKENI. This chain's CDR3 is CASSLSYEQYF. DNA of the CDR3: TGTGCCAGCTCCCTCTCCTACGAGCAGTACTTC. Using reference TRBV18 and TRBJ2-7 for the parts outside the CDR3, the full variable domain is NAGVMQNPRHLVRRRGQEARLRCSPMKGHSHVYWYRQLPEEGLKFMVYLQKENIIDESGMPKERFSAEFPKEGPSILRIQQVVRGDSAAYFCASSLSYEQYFGPGTRLTVT.

The rearrangement uses TRBV4-1 and TRBJ2-7, with 8 bases that match TRBD2. Trimming at V came to 4 bases and at J to 4 bases, leaving 6 bases not matched to a gene. CDR1 and CDR2 from the germline V gene are MGHRA and YSYEKL. There are 14 residues in the CDR3. CDR3 in amino acids: CASSPREGVYEQYV. Written as DNA, the CDR3 is TGCGCCAGCAGCCCCCGGGAGGGGGTTTACGAGCAGTACGTC.

The chain combines TRBV5-1 with TRBJ2-3; 9 bases match TRBD2. The CDR3 covers 14 residues. Germline loops: CDR1 SGHRS, CDR2 YFSETQ. Trimming at V came to 4 bases and at J to 5 bases, leaving 5 bases not matched to a gene. The CDR3 region has the DNA TGCGCCAGCAGCGGCGGTAGCGGGGGAGATACGCAGTATTTT. It is translated as CASSGGSGGDTQYF. Full variable domain (remainder filled in from reference TRBV5-1 and TRBJ2-3): KAGVTQTPRYLIKTRGQQVTLSCSPISGHRSVSWYQQTPGQGLQFLFEYFSETQRNKGNFPGRFSGRQFSNSRSEMNVSTLELGDSALYLCASSGGSGGDTQYFGPGTRLTVL.

The chain carries TRBV18 and TRBJ2-5, with D unclear. The length of the CDR3 is 15 residues. The germline V gene has CDR1 KGHSH and CDR2 LQKENI. The germline V and J ends were trimmed by 2 bases and 2 bases, with 12 bases remaining between them. Written as DNA, the CDR3 is TGTGCCAGCTCACCAGGGCTGCACGGACAAGAGACCCAGTACTTC. It encodes CASSPGLHGQETQYF.

The CDR3 nucleotides are TGTGCCAGAAGCTTGGCAGGGAGCTCCTATAATTCACCCCTCCACTTT. Translating it yields CARSLAGSSYNSPLHF. This chain joins TRBV5-3 and TRBJ1-6; tentatively, D is TRBD1 (5 bases). TRBV5-3 falls under the ORF class, with uncertain function. The CDR3 is 16 residues long. V lost 0 bases to trimming and J lost 0 bases, with 7 bases between them.

Details on this clone: At the DNA level, this CDR3 is encoded by other sequences in the same sample as well. The chain joins TRBV19 to TRBJ2-5; 11 positions match TRBD1. Unmatched junction bases numbered 6, after V lost 9 bases and J lost 3 bases. Germline assignment: CDR1 LNHDA and CDR2 SQIVND (reference sequence). There are 14 residues in the CDR3. As DNA, the CDR3 is TGTGCCAGCAGACGGACAGGGGGCAAAGAGACCCAGTACTTC. Encoded protein: CASRRTGGKETQYF. Based on the CDR3 plus reference TRBV19 and TRBJ2-5, the full variable domain is DGGITQSPKYLFRKEGQNVTLSCEQNLNHDAMYWYRQDPGQGLRLIYYSQIVNDFQKGDIAEGYSVSREKKESFPLTVTSAQKNPTAFYLCASRRTGGKETQYFGPGTRLLVL.

The gene calls are TRBV30 and TRBJ1-2, with 9 bases that match TRBD1. This CDR3 comprises 13 residues. The junction had 7 bases not matched to a gene; V was cut back by 4 bases and J by 7 bases. CDR1 is GTSNPN and CDR2 is SVGIG in the germline V gene (reference sequence). CDR3 in DNA: TGTGCCTGGACTCAACAGGGGGCAGTTGGCTACACCTTC. Amino acid sequence: CAWTQQGAVGYTF.

This clone was counted once. This sequence joins TRBV9 and TRBJ1-6; D uncertain. The germline V and J ends were trimmed by 0 bases and 0 bases, with 7 bases remaining between them. Germline CDR1 and CDR2: SGDLS and YYNGEE. The CDR3 covers 16 residues. The CDR3 nucleotides are TGTGCCAGCAGCGTAGGGCAGAGCTCCTATAATTCACCCCTCCACTTT. This sequence encodes CASSVGQSSYNSPLHF.

J is TRBJ2-2 and V is TRBV9; a weak D match, TRBD2 (6 bases). Per the germline V gene, CDR1 is SGDLS and CDR2 is YYNGEE. The CDR3 is made up of 15 amino acids. V gave up 0 bases and J gave up 6 bases, with 12 bases separating them. In DNA form, the CDR3 reads TGTGCCAGCAGCGTAGCTATCACTAGCCCCGGGGAGCTGTTTTTT. This gives the protein CASSVAITSPGELFF.

The chain combines TRBV5-4 with TRBJ2-4, with 8 bases aligning to TRBD2. Per the germline V gene, CDR1 is SGHNT and CDR2 is YYREEE (reference sequence). The CDR3 is made up of 16 amino acids. The trim removed 4 bases at V and 7 bases at J, leaving 13 bases unmatched. CDR3 loop: CASSLPPTAGVNIQYF. The CDR3 nucleotides are TGTGCCAGCAGCCTGCCTCCCACAGCGGGGGTTAACATTCAGTACTTC.

The gene calls are TRBV28 and TRBJ1-5, with D unclear. This CDR3 is built from 12 residues. Germline loops: CDR1 MDHEN, CDR2 SYDVKM. Trimming pared 7 bases from V and 6 bases from J, leaving 10 bases between. The CDR3 here is CASTSPSQPQHF. CDR3 DNA: TGTGCCAGCACCTCACCCAGTCAGCCCCAGCATTTT.

J is TRBJ1-5 and V is TRBV5-8; D is unclear. The germline V gene has CDR1 SGHTS and CDR2 YDEGEE. Trimming cost V 2 bases and J 3 bases, with 18 bases left between them. CDR3 size: 17 residues. CDR3 DNA sequence: TGTGCCAGCAGCTTTTTACAGCCGGCGACATCCAATCAGCCCCAGCATTTT. Translating gives CASSFLQPATSNQPQHF. Full variable domain (missing parts from reference TRBV5-8 and TRBJ1-5): EAGVTQSPTHLIKTRGQQATLRCSPISGHTSVYWYQQALGLGLQFLLWYDEGEERNRGNFPPRFSGRQFPNYSSELNVNALELEDSALYLCASSFLQPATSNQPQHFGDGTRLSIL.

The chain employs TRBV6-6 and TRBJ2-1; D ambiguous. Per germline, CDR1 MNHNY and CDR2 SVGAGI (reference sequence). The CDR3 totals 12 residues. Trimming shortened V by 6 bases and J by 7 bases, and 10 bases separated the two germline ends. CDR3 protein: CASSRLGNEQFF. CDR3 DNA: TGTGCCAGCAGCCGCCTTGGGAATGAGCAGTTCTTC.

J is TRBJ2-1 and V is TRBV7-2; 8 nucleotides match TRBD2. Germline CDR1 SGHTA, CDR2 FQGNSA. CDR3 length equals 15 residues. V gave up 3 bases and J gave up 10 bases; unmatched junction bases: 11. CDR3 DNA: TGTGCCAGCAGCTTCTCATTTGGCGGGGGGATAGAGCAGTTCTTC. As protein: CASSFSFGGGIEQFF. The full variable domain, with the rest looked up from reference TRBV7-2 and TRBJ2-1, is GAGVSQSPSNKVTEKGKDVELRCDPISGHTALYWYRQSLGQGLEFLIYFQGNSAPDKSGLPSDRFSAERTGGSVSTLTIQRTQQEDSAVYLCASSFSFGGGIEQFFGPGTRLTVL.

The chain joins TRBV5-1 to TRBJ2-5, with 9 bases lining up with TRBD1. CDR1 is SGHRS and CDR2 is YFSETQ in the germline V gene. V trimming: 2 bases; J trimming: 5 bases; junction bases outside the gene matches: 4. The CDR3 is made up of 14 amino acids. CDR3: CASSLGQGRETQYF. The DNA for the CDR3 is TGCGCCAGCAGCTTAGGACAGGGGAGGGAGACCCAGTACTTC.

This clone occurred once. Here the CDR3 reads CASSILQTTQYF. The CDR3 bases are TGTGCCAGCAGCATCCTACAGACTACGCAGTATTTT. This chain links TRBV2 with TRBJ2-3; D is unclear. V lost 6 bases, J lost 8 bases, and 12 bases lay in between. This CDR3 contains 12 residues. Germline V gene data show CDR1 as SNHLY and CDR2 as FYNNEI.

This rearrangement joins TRBV27 to TRBJ1-5, with 8 bases matching TRBD1. The ends lost 7 bases at V and 0 bases at J; junction bases unmatched: 11. The length of the CDR3 is 17 residues. Germline V CDR1 and CDR2: MNHEY, SMNVEV (reference sequence). The CDR3 region has the DNA TGTGCCAGCATTCCGGGACAGGTAAGTTATAGCAATCAGCCCCAGCATTTT. It translates to CASIPGQVSYSNQPQHF.

This clone occurred once. V gene TRBV5-6 combines with J gene TRBJ1-6, with 9 nucleotides matching TRBD1. Looked up from germline, CDR1 is SGHDT and CDR2 is YYEEEE. This CDR3 region has 15 residues. With 1 base clipped from V and 7 bases from J, the junction kept 3 bases outside the gene matches. CDR3 DNA sequence: TGTGCCAGCAGCTTGAGGACAGGGGCCAATTCACCCCTCCACTTT. This codes for CASSLRTGANSPLHF.

The V gene is TRBV11-2, the J gene TRBJ1-1; no reliable D call. Germline values: CDR1 SGHAT, CDR2 FQNNGV. Trimming stripped 2 bases from V and 7 bases from J, with 8 bases between. This CDR3 has 12 amino acids. CDR3 in DNA: TGTGCCAGCAGCTTAAGGTCTGGTGAAGCTTTCTTT. Translated, it gives CASSLRSGEAFF.

This clone was observed once. The chain is built from TRBV10-3 and TRBJ1-1; D remains ambiguous. Germline V gene data show CDR1 as ENHRY and CDR2 as SYGVKD. The CDR3 loop spans 14 amino acids. V was pared by 2 bases and J by 1 base, with 8 bases between. The CDR3, as DNA: TGTGCCATCAGTGAGCGACGGGAGAACACTGAAGCTTTCTTT. Translating gives CAISERRENTEAFF.

In its sample, this clone was seen a few times. This chain uses TRBV28 with TRBJ2-1, with 8 bases lining up with TRBD1. Germline V gene lookup returns CDR1 MDHEN and CDR2 SYDVKM. With 6 bases clipped from V and 12 bases from J, the junction kept 16 bases outside the gene matches. The CDR3 is 15 amino acids. In DNA, the CDR3 is TGTGCCAGCAGCCTGGGGGGACAGGTCAATAGGGGGCAGTTCTTC. It translates to CASSLGGQVNRGQFF. Filled out from reference TRBV28 and TRBJ2-1, the complete variable domain reads DVKVTQSSRYLVKRTGEKVFLECVQDMDHENMFWYRQDPGLGLRLIYFSYDVKMKEKGDIPEGYSVSREKKERFSLILESASTNQTSMYLCASSLGGQVNRGQFFGPGTRLTVL.

This chain links TRBV7-9 with TRBJ2-7; D remains unclear. The CDR3 sequence is 12 residues long. Germline V gene data show CDR1 as SEHNR and CDR2 as FQNEAQ (reference sequence). Trimming removed 3 bases from V and 6 bases from J, with 9 bases in between. The CDR3 region has the DNA TGTGCCAGCAGCTTTTCTGGGCTCGAGCAGTACGTC. Translated, it gives CASSFSGLEQYV.

The rearrangement uses TRBV28 and TRBJ2-6; D might be TRBD1 or TRBD2, each matching 5 bases. Germline V CDR1 and CDR2: MDHEN, SYDVKM. This CDR3 is built from 18 residues. V was pared by 6 bases and J by 0 bases, with 18 bases between. CDR3 sequence (DNA): TGTGCCAGCAGCCCTCCGGGACCTATCTACTCTGGGGCCAACGTCCTGACTTTC. As protein: CASSPPGPIYSGANVLTF.

This chain joins TRBV7-6 and TRBJ2-3; TRBD1 might be the D (6 bases). The germline CDR1 and CDR2 sequences are SGHVS and FNYEAQ. The CDR3 loop spans 14 amino acids. The V end lost 5 bases, the J end lost 2 bases, and 11 bases lay between the germline ends. The CDR3 region is CASSPSGATDTQYF. In nucleotides, the CDR3 is TGTGCCAGCAGCCCCTCAGGGGCCACAGATACGCAGTATTTT.